This T cell receptor (beta chain) is drawn from a study of blood T cell repertoires in COVID-19. Study-level information: From the United States, Italy and Spain came samples of acute and convalescent COVID-19. T cells, B-cell-depleted T cells, or PBMCs provided the cDNA or gDNA that served as material.

This clone turned up a few times. Patients at the Seattle site were enrolled during active infection and followed longitudinally. The CDR3 extends over 14 amino acids. V was clipped by 7 bases and J by 5 bases; unmatched bases: 7. Germline V gene sequence: CDR1 MNHEY, CDR2 SVGAGI. As handled by the study authors: From reference gene primer amplification, estimates of nucleated cell counts were derived. Some clones are missing from TCRdb's copy, which holds only in-frame ones; the method was immunoSEQ multiplex PCR. The D gene and trimming were derived from the DNA, and the V and J assignments and clone size from that table. The sample lists some 49,000 clones, approximately 81% seen once, with approximately 20% in the top ten.

The sample consisted of peripheral blood. The chain couples TRBV6-5 to TRBJ2-5; TRBD2 matches 10 bases. This TCR was sampled from a woman at least 80 years old with COVID-19, enrolled during active disease. CDR3 in DNA: TGTGCCAGCAAATTATCTAGCGGGAGTGAGACCCAGTACTTC. Translated, it gives CASKLSSGSETQYF.